This TCR beta chain stems from a study of blood T cell repertoires in COVID-19. Turning to the study itself: T cells, B-cell-depleted T cells, or PBMCs provided the cDNA or gDNA that served as material.

This clone was counted a few times. The germline V gene has CDR1 MNHEY and CDR2 SVGAGI. Trimming cost V 6 bases and J 4 bases, with 12 bases left between them. The CDR3 runs to 14 residues. As handled by the study authors: Scientists estimated how many nucleated cells there were by amplifying reference gene primers. Libraries were prepared by immunoSEQ multiplex PCR; TCRdb keeps only in-frame clonotypes and omits some of them. That table is the source of V, J and clone size, and D and trimming were worked out from the DNA. The table lists 140,000 to 150,000 clones, approximately 80% of them singletons.

The chain combines TRBV6-5 with TRBJ2-2, with D perhaps TRBD1 (5 bases). The sequence was collected from a woman aged 50 to 60 with acute or convalescent COVID-19. Sequencing was carried out using peripheral blood. The CDR3 is CASRRIDSTGELFF. For the CDR3, the DNA is TGTGCCAGCAGACGCATTGACAGCACCGGGGAGCTGTTTTTT.